This TCR beta chain was captured by sequencing in a study of identical twins. The study's findings and limits: Memory repertoires lacked the insertion deficit that abundant cord blood beta clonotypes showed.

TCRdb redid the calling of the 5' RACE reads with MiXCR, one entry per CDR3 protein. The data show about 280,000 distinct CDR3 sequences, with roughly 8.6% seen just once and around 2.1% held by the top ten. Only a few counts were recorded for this clonotype. The antigen is undetermined. Everyone who gave samples was a healthy Caucasian. The CDR3 is 16 amino acids. V gave up 4 bases and J gave up 6 bases; unmatched junction bases: 10. Germline V gives CDR1 SGHTA, CDR2 FQGTGA. This sample also appeared in a second study, on yellow fever vaccine responses in identical twins.

The receptor was isolated from a woman aged 18-35 years in good health. Sequencing was carried out using memory (CD45RO+) T cells sorted from blood. The chain links TRBV7-3 to TRBJ2-1; TRBD2 matches 9 bases. Written as DNA, the CDR3 is TGTGCCAGCAGCTCCAAGACTAGCGGAGGCCGCAATGAGCAGTTCTTC. Its protein is CASSSKTSGGRNEQFF. The full variable domain, with the rest looked up from reference TRBV7-3 and TRBJ2-1, is GAGVSQTPSNKVTEKGKYVELRCDPISGHTALYWYRQSLGQGPEFLIYFQGTGAADDSGLPNDRFFAVRPEGSVSTLKIQRTERGDSAVYLCASSSKTSGGRNEQFFGPGTRLTVL.